Listed here is a single T cell receptor beta chain. This sample was taken from a study of blood T cell repertoires in COVID-19. The germline V and J ends were trimmed by 5 bases and 5 bases, with 19 bases remaining between them. This CDR3 is built from 15 residues. CDR1 is SEHNR, CDR2 FQNEAQ, per germline (reference sequence). The repertoire was sequenced with immunoSEQ multiplex PCR; TCRdb's copy has only in-frame clones and lacks some. This table has about 58,000 clones, about 79% appearing once. This sequence was found in a human donor in a cohort sampled during active COVID-19. The sample comprised peripheral blood. The V gene is TRBV7-9, the J gene TRBJ2-7, with D possibly matching TRBD1 (7 bases). The CDR3 DNA sequence: TGTGCCAGCAGCCCCCAGGGGGGCCGTGGTCACGAGCAGTACTTC. It yields the protein CASSPQGGRGHEQYF.